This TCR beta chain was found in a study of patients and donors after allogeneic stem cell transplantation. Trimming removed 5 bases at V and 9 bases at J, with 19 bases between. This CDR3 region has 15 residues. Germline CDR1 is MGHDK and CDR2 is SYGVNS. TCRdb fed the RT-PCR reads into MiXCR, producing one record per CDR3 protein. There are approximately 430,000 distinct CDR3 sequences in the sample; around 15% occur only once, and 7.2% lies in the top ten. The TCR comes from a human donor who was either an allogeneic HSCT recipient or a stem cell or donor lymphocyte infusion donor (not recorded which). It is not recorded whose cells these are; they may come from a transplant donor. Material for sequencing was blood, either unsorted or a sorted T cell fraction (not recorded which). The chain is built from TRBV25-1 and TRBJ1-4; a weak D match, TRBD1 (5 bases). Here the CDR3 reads CASSSWDPERQKLFF. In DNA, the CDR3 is TGTGCCAGCAGTTCCTGGGACCCGGAGCGGCAAAAACTGTTTTTT.